This T cell receptor beta chain was captured in a study of CD8 T cells in ankylosing spondylitis. General study results and limits: There was reportedly significant enrichment of clones that were disease-linked in matched ankylosing spondylitis synovial fluid. A number of the motif variants had already been described in reactive arthritis synovial fluid and blood.

This clonotype was detected a few times. Its cognate antigen is unknown. Deletions cut 3 bases from V and 4 bases from J, with 10 bases between. CDR3 length equals 13 residues. CDR1 MDHEN and CDR2 SYDVKM come from the germline V gene. With molecular barcodes, quantitative 5'-RACE was used to make the TCR beta libraries. TCRdb fed the 5' RACE reads into MiXCR, producing one record per CDR3 protein. The data contain about 340,000 distinct CDR3 sequences, about 15% of them singletons. The chain combines TRBV28 with TRBJ2-7; D is perhaps TRBD1 or TRBD2 (6 bases each). The specimen sequenced was blood, either unsorted or a sorted T cell fraction (not recorded which). The clonotype was recovered from a male donor with ankylosing spondylitis or in good health (not recorded which). DNA for the CDR3: TGTGCCAGCAGTTTGGGGGGCGAGTACGAGCAGTACTTC. Its protein product is CASSLGGEYEQYF.